This TCR beta chain was observed in a study of cytomegalovirus exposure and HLA in healthy donors. Overall study: The roughly 100 million unique TCR beta sequences, from approximately 170 million T cells, were found by an earlier analysis.

Study-level findings and limits: An Asian-associated ancestry cluster reportedly showed fewer N-insertions than the roughly 700-donor mean in a later analysis. In vitro experiments confirmed that a few CMV-associated chains were specific for CMV antigens.

From germline, CDR1 is SEHNR and CDR2 FQNEAQ (reference sequence). The CDR3 is 15 amino acids. V dropped 1 base and J dropped 4 bases, with 14 bases sitting between them. Note on this clone: Its specificity is unknown.

Amplification used 60 Vbeta primers and 13 Jbeta primers. Assay: immunoSEQ multiplex PCR; the TCRdb copy retains only in-frame clones and omits some. This sample's table has around 45,000 clones. V gene TRBV7-9 combines with J gene TRBJ2-7; D is undetermined. Sequenced sample: PBMCs. This receptor was identified in a woman aged 25 to 39 in good health and CMV-seronegative. The CDR3 region is CASSLDVAFVYEQYF. CDR3 coding DNA: TGTGCCAGCAGCTTAGACGTGGCCTTCGTATACGAGCAGTACTTC.